This TCR beta chain was sequenced in a study of blood T cell repertoires in COVID-19. Study details: Collection of acute and convalescent COVID-19 samples took place in the United States, Italy and Spain. From T cells, B-cell-depleted T cells, or PBMCs came the material, which was cDNA or gDNA.

The germline V gene encodes CDR1 SGHVS and CDR2 FQNEAQ. The CDR3 is 13 amino acids. The V end was cut by 4 bases, the J end by 8 bases, with 14 bases between. Under the authors' procedure: The authors estimated nucleated cell counts from reference gene primer amplification. Assay used: immunoSEQ multiplex PCR; TCRdb lists only in-frame clones, some missing. V and J calls and clone size are those listed in that table; D and trimming were worked out from the DNA. This table holds around 140,000 clones, 88% found once. The sequencing input was peripheral blood. The chain carries TRBV7-8 and TRBJ1-2, with a tentative D call TRBD1 (6 bases). The sequence derives from a human donor in a cohort sampled during active COVID-19. CDR3: CASSSRAGAGYTF. For the CDR3, the DNA is TGTGCCAGCAGCTCAAGGGCAGGGGCGGGCTACACCTTC.